Below are 17 T cell receptor beta chains sequenced from a single sample in a study of CD8+ T cells in alopecia areata. The treatment denotes: oral pan-JAK inhibitor, 5-10 mg twice daily. cDNA serving as the sequencing template came from extracted, reverse transcribed RNA. TCRdb's copy holds only in-frame clones and misses some; the assay was immunoSEQ multiplex PCR. The sample gives around 200,000 clones, roughly 64% of which show up once; around an eighth is in the top ten. Specimen: CD8+ T cells sorted from blood, collected at week 24, from a patient treated with tofacitinib. The receptor set was obtained from a human donor with alopecia areata.

This clone was found a few times. The J gene is TRBJ2-1, the V gene TRBV11-3; D gene unclear. This CDR3 has 14 residues. Trimming stripped 5 bases from V and 5 bases from J, with 13 bases between. CDR1 and CDR2 from the germline V gene are SGHNT and YENEEA. The CDR3, as DNA: TGTGCCAGCAGCCTATGGAGTCGGGACAATGAGCAGTTCTTC. Translated: CASSLWSRDNEQFF.

This clone was picked up a small number of times. V gene TRBV6-5 combines with J gene TRBJ2-3, with unresolved D. The CDR3 sequence is 12 residues long. V gave up 5 bases and J gave up 2 bases, with 5 bases separating them. The V gene's germline CDR1 is MNHEY and CDR2 SVGAGI. The CDR3 region is CASSPHTDTQYF. The CDR3 region has the DNA TGTGCCAGCAGTCCCCACACAGATACGCAGTATTTT.

This clone was picked up a small number of times. The V call is TRBV11-2, the J call TRBJ2-5, with TRBD1 matching over 9 bases. Germline trimming cut 4 bases from V and 2 bases from J; bases unmatched to any gene: 5. The CDR3 has 15 amino acids. CDR1 and CDR2 from the germline V gene are SGHAT and FQNNGV. This chain's CDR3 is CASSYRDREQETQYF. The CDR3 DNA reads as TGTGCCAGCAGCTACCGGGACAGGGAACAAGAGACCCAGTACTTC.

The chain links TRBV30 to TRBJ2-3; the match to TRBD1 covers 7 bases. The CDR3 totals 15 residues. The V gene's germline CDR1 is GTSNPN and CDR2 SVGIG (reference sequence). Trimming cost V 1 base and J 0 bases; bases outside gene matches: 4. Here the CDR3 reads CAWSGDSASTDTQYF. CDR3 coding DNA: TGTGCCTGGAGTGGGGACAGCGCTAGCACAGATACGCAGTATTTT.

The chain has TRBV7-8 and TRBJ2-7, with a possible D match to TRBD2 (6 bases). The length of the CDR3 is 16 residues. Trimming removed 1 base from V and 3 bases from J, with 16 bases in between. Per germline, CDR1 SGHVS and CDR2 FQNEAQ. The CDR3 coding sequence is TGTGCCAGCAGCTTAGAGGAGGGAGTTATTGACTACGAGCAGTACTTC. This codes for CASSLEEGVIDYEQYF.

This clone was seen a few times. The chain links TRBV4-1 to TRBJ2-6, with D unresolved. The CDR3 totals 14 residues. Germline V gene sequence: CDR1 MGHRA, CDR2 YSYEKL. The ends were cut back, 3 bases at V and 2 bases at J, with 5 bases in the middle. This CDR3 reads CASSQGTGANVLTF. The CDR3 coding sequence is TGCGCCAGCAGCCAGGGAACTGGGGCCAACGTCCTGACTTTC.

This chain links TRBV5-1 with TRBJ1-1; D gene ambiguous. This CDR3 is 12 amino acids long. Germline CDR1 is SGHRS and CDR2 is YFSETQ. The V end lost 2 bases, the J end lost 1 base, and 3 bases lay between the germline ends. The CDR3 DNA reads as TGCGCCAGCAGCTTCGGGAACACTGAAGCTTTCTTT. It codes for CASSFGNTEAFF. The variable domain in full, with the rest retrieved from reference TRBV5-1 and TRBJ1-1, is KAGVTQTPRYLIKTRGQQVTLSCSPISGHRSVSWYQQTPGQGLQFLFEYFSETQRNKGNFPGRFSGRQFSNSRSEMNVSTLELGDSALYLCASSFGNTEAFFGQGTRLTVV.

The chain joins TRBV29-1 to TRBJ2-7; D not certain. CDR3 length: 14 amino acids. Germline CDR1 reads SQVTM; CDR2 reads ANQGSEA. V was trimmed by 4 bases and J by 2 bases, leaving 15 bases between them. As DNA, the CDR3 is TGCAGCGTTGTTGGCGAGATGGGTCCCTACGAGCAGTACTTC. Translated, it gives CSVVGEMGPYEQYF.

The chain has TRBV29-1 and TRBJ2-2; TRBD2 matches at 7 bases. This CDR3 spans 15 amino acids. The germline CDR1 and CDR2 sequences are SQVTM and ANQGSEA. Trimming removed 4 bases from V and 2 bases from J; junction bases left unmatched: 7. The CDR3 DNA is TGCAGCGTTGTCGGCCTAGCGGATAACACCGGGGAGCTGTTTTTT. Protein sequence: CSVVGLADNTGELFF.

This chain connects TRBV30 to TRBJ1-2; D perhaps matches TRBD1 (5 bases). The CDR3 runs 14 residues. The germline V gene has CDR1 GTSNPN and CDR2 SVGIG (reference sequence). V lost 2 bases to trimming and J lost 4 bases, with 14 bases between them. Here the CDR3 DNA reads TGTGCCTGGAGTCCCGGGGCAGGGACCTATGGCTACACCTTC. Its translation is CAWSPGAGTYGYTF. Complete variable domain (other parts from reference TRBV30 and TRBJ1-2): SQTIHQWPATLVQPVGSPLSLECTVEGTSNPNLYWYRQAAGRGLQLLFYSVGIGQISSEVPQNLSASRPQDRQFILSSKKLLLSDSGFYLCAWSPGAGTYGYTFGSGTRLTVV.

The rearrangement uses TRBV29-1 and TRBJ1-6, with D perhaps TRBD1 (5 bases). Trimming shortened V by 4 bases and J by 6 bases, and 28 bases separated the two germline ends. CDR1 is SQVTM, CDR2 ANQGSEA, per germline. The CDR3 has 19 residues. This CDR3 is CSVALWDPALPDVNSPLHF. CDR3 coding DNA: TGCAGCGTTGCCCTTTGGGACCCGGCGTTACCCGATGTTAATTCACCCCTCCACTTT.

This rearrangement joins TRBV15 to TRBJ2-3, with unresolved D. The length of the CDR3 is 12 residues. V dropped 1 base and J dropped 6 bases, with 5 bases sitting between them. CDR1 and CDR2 from the germline V gene are LNHNV and YYDKDF (reference sequence). The DNA of the CDR3 is TGTGCCACCAGCAGAGCTCGGGATACGCAGTATTTT. Protein product: CATSRARDTQYF. Filled out from reference TRBV15 and TRBJ2-3, the complete variable domain reads DAMVIQNPRYQVTQFGKPVTLSCSQTLNHNVMYWYQQKSSQAPKLLFHYYDKDFNNEADTPDNFQSRRPNTSFCFLDIRSPGLGDTAMYLCATSRARDTQYFGPGTRLTVL.

This chain connects TRBV29-1 to TRBJ2-7; the D gene could be TRBD1 or TRBD2 (7 bases each). Germline V gene lookup returns CDR1 SQVTM and CDR2 ANQGSEA. The V end was cut by 8 bases, the J end by 1 base, with 18 bases between. The CDR3 has 14 residues. The CDR3 DNA follows: TGCAGCCTCCCCCCCAGGGGGGGTTCCTACGAGCAGTACTTC. Its protein is CSLPPRGGSYEQYF.

This sequence joins TRBV27 and TRBJ1-2; 8 bases line up with TRBD1. The germline gives CDR1 MNHEY, CDR2 SMNVEV (reference sequence). This CDR3 has 14 amino acids. V lost 5 bases to trimming and J lost 6 bases; unmatched junction nucleotides: 8. CDR3 DNA: TGTGCCAGCAGTGCGTGGGACAGGAGGAATGGCTACACCTTC. It yields the protein CASSAWDRRNGYTF.

This clone was seen only a few times. The V gene is TRBV15, the J gene TRBJ2-3; 8 bases are a match to TRBD1. Germline CDR1 and CDR2: LNHNV and YYDKDF (reference sequence). There are 15 residues in the CDR3. The J segment lost 4 bases and the V segment lost 3 bases, leaving 6 bases of the junction unmatched. CDR3 in DNA: TGTGCCACCAGCAGCACGGACAGGGATCCAGATACGCAGTATTTT. Translated, it gives CATSSTDRDPDTQYF.

This rearrangement joins TRBV2 to TRBJ1-1; D remains unclear. The V end was cut by 2 bases, the J end by 0 bases, with 4 bases between. Germline V gene data show CDR1 as SNHLY and CDR2 as FYNNEI. The CDR3 is 13 amino acids. The CDR3 protein is CASSEWVNTEAFF. The CDR3 DNA sequence: TGTGCCAGCAGTGAATGGGTGAACACTGAAGCTTTCTTT.

The chain couples TRBV5-1 to TRBJ1-1; D not certain. Germline-derived CDR1 and CDR2 are SGHRS and YFSETQ. The CDR3 contains 15 residues. Trimming stripped 0 bases from V and 1 base from J, with 10 bases between. In DNA form, the CDR3 reads TGCGCCAGCAGCTTGGAAATCCCCGGGAACACTGAAGCTTTCTTT. This sequence encodes CASSLEIPGNTEAFF.